These 3 T cell receptor beta chains came from one sample sequenced in a study of blood T cell repertoires in COVID-19. Sequencing used immunoSEQ multiplex PCR; TCRdb keeps in-frame clones, though not all of them. In the table there are 180,000 or so clones, more than 75% of which are singletons. Sequencing used PBMCs or T cells enriched from blood (not recorded which). The receptors derive from a man aged 35 to 55 with acute COVID-19.

This clone showed up just once. The V and J genes are TRBV7-2 and TRBJ2-1; 12 bases agree with TRBD2. Trimming cost V 7 bases and J 7 bases; bases outside gene matches: 8. Germline-derived CDR1 and CDR2 are SGHTA and FQGNSA. The CDR3 is made up of 15 amino acids. For the CDR3, the DNA is TGTGCCAGCACCGCCAGGACTAGCGGGAAGAATGAGCAGTTCTTC. This gives the protein CASTARTSGKNEQFF.

With regard to this clone: Within the sample, other DNA sequences also encode this same CDR3. This chain joins TRBV6-5 and TRBJ2-5; D is possibly TRBD1 (5 bases). The CDR3 contains 13 residues. Trimming cost V 5 bases and J 2 bases, with 9 bases left between them. Germline V lookup: CDR1 MNHEY, CDR2 SVGAGI. The CDR3 sequence is CASSRQGQETQYF. For the CDR3, the DNA is TGTGCCAGCAGTCGGCAGGGACAAGAGACCCAGTACTTC.

The J gene is TRBJ2-1, the V gene TRBV7-2; 8 nucleotides align to TRBD1. V lost 5 bases and J lost 9; bases outside the gene matches: 6. Germline loops: CDR1 SGHTA, CDR2 FQGNSA. The length of the CDR3 is 13 residues. The CDR3 is CASSPDRGGEQFF. The CDR3 bases are TGTGCCAGCAGCCCAGACAGGGGCGGTGAGCAGTTCTTC.